The 26 T cell receptor beta chains below were found in one sample sequenced in a study of T cells in Graves' hyperthyroidism and ophthalmopathy. The CDR3 regions of TCR beta were amplified from RNA transcripts. HTBI primers were used for first-round RT-PCR of the TCR CDR3. Using its own MiXCR run on the multiplex PCR reads, TCRdb lists one record per CDR3 protein. The sample holds 560,000 or so distinct CDR3 sequences; just under 20% are singletons and the top ten take 45% to 50%. Sequenced: blood. These receptors all stem from a man aged 40-55 years with Graves' ophthalmopathy.

This clonotype was picked up many times. This chain joins TRBV5-1 and TRBJ2-1; the D gene is possibly TRBD2 (5 bases). This CDR3 is 15 amino acids long. Trimming shortened V by 7 bases and J by 0 bases, and 14 bases separated the two germline ends. Looked up from germline, CDR1 is SGHRS and CDR2 is YFSETQ. The CDR3: CASGKAESSYNEQFF. Written as DNA, the CDR3 is TGCGCCAGCGGTAAAGCGGAAAGCTCCTACAATGAGCAGTTCTTC.

This clonotype was detected ten times or more. CDR3 sequence: CASSPDAVISGNTIYF. Written as DNA, the CDR3 is TGCGCCAGCTCACCCGACGCGGTGATCTCTGGAAACACCATATATTTT. The chain joins TRBV5-1 to TRBJ1-3; D gene ambiguous. This CDR3 contains 16 residues. The germline gives CDR1 SGHRS, CDR2 YFSETQ. The V end lost 7 bases, the J end lost 0 bases, and 17 bases lay between the germline ends.

In its sample, this clonotype was seen many times. CDR3 coding DNA: TGTGCCAGCAGTCCCAGACAGGCCCGGCAGTACTTC. Protein product: CASSPRQARQYF. This chain connects TRBV28 to TRBJ2-7; possibly TRBD1 for D (6 bases). The V end lost 5 bases, the J end lost 9 bases, and 14 bases lay between the germline ends. Germline lookup yields CDR1 MDHEN and CDR2 SYDVKM. The CDR3 totals 12 residues.

This chain links TRBV11-2 with TRBJ2-1, with 11 bases fitting TRBD1. Germline lookup yields CDR1 SGHAT and CDR2 FQNNGV. The CDR3 is 17 amino acids. Germline trimming cut 8 bases from V and 9 bases from J; bases unmatched to any gene: 18. The CDR3 DNA reads as TGTGCCAGCGGATACCCCCCTACCGGGACAGGGGGTCGTGAGCAGTTCTTC. It is translated as CASGYPPTGTGGREQFF.

This clonotype was recorded many times. The gene calls are TRBV29-1 and TRBJ2-7; D is unresolved. This CDR3 is built from 11 residues. Looked up from germline, CDR1 is SQVTM and CDR2 is ANQGSEA. V lost 3 bases and J 6 bases, leaving 9 bases between the germline ends. DNA of the CDR3: TGCAGCGTTGAGGGCTTGGGCGAGCAGTACTTC. Amino acids: CSVEGLGEQYF.

The chain links TRBV5-4 to TRBJ1-1; 9 bases map to TRBD1. J was trimmed by 4 bases and V by 1 base; bases with no gene match: 2. Germline V CDR1 and CDR2: SGHNT, YYREEE (reference sequence). The CDR3 covers 14 residues. For the CDR3, the DNA is TGTGCCAGCAGCTTGAACAGGGGGCTCACTGAAGCTTTCTTT. Its protein is CASSLNRGLTEAFF.

This rearrangement joins TRBV20-1 to TRBJ2-7; 12 bases fit TRBD1. The V gene end was trimmed by 4 bases and the J gene end by 5 bases; junction bases not matched to a gene: 6. The CDR3 is made up of 14 amino acids. Germline CDR1 DFQATT, CDR2 SNEGSKA (reference sequence). CDR3 sequence (DNA): TGCAGTGCTAATCCGGGACAGGGGGCCAACGAGCAGTACTTC. Translation gives CSANPGQGANEQYF.

Ten or more counts support this clonotype. The chain is built from TRBV6-1 and TRBJ1-1; D is possibly TRBD1 (5 bases). The CDR3 length is 13 residues. Germline loops: CDR1 MNHNS, CDR2 SASEGT. Trimming removed 4 bases at V and 5 bases at J, with 11 bases between. CDR3 sequence: CASSVGAVTEAFF. CDR3 nucleotides: TGTGCCAGCAGTGTTGGGGCGGTTACTGAAGCTTTCTTT.

This clonotype was counted only a few times. The rearrangement uses TRBV7-2 and TRBJ2-2, with TRBD1 as a possible D gene (6 bases). The CDR3 runs to 15 residues. CDR1 and CDR2 (germline): SGHTA, FQGNSA. Trimming pared 7 bases from V and 1 base from J, leaving 13 bases between. The CDR3 protein is CASTPGGQNTGELFF. The CDR3 DNA reads TGTGCCAGCACCCCTGGGGGACAGAACACCGGGGAGCTGTTTTTT.

This clonotype was observed a handful of times. The chain is built from TRBV7-6 and TRBJ2-7, with 9 bases identical to TRBD1. This CDR3 region has 15 residues. Germline CDR1 is SGHVS and CDR2 is FNYEAQ. With V trimmed by 7 bases and J by 1 base, 8 bases remained unmatched. CDR3 residues: CASTTGTGYSYEQYF. For the CDR3, the DNA is TGTGCCAGCACCACCGGGACAGGGTATTCCTACGAGCAGTACTTC.

This clonotype was recorded a few times. A much larger clone sits a single nucleotide away, making a read error possible. The V and J genes are TRBV28 and TRBJ2-7; 7 bases line up with TRBD2. The CDR3 spans 16 residues. V shed 7 bases, J shed 0 bases, and the junction held 12 bases outside the gene matches. CDR1 and CDR2 from the germline V gene are MDHEN and SYDVKM. DNA of the CDR3: TGTGCCAGCAACCCCTCGGGAGGCGCAAACTCCTACGAGCAGTACTTC. The encoded protein is CASNPSGGANSYEQYF.

The chain combines TRBV6-1 with TRBJ2-7; weak D call: TRBD1 (6 bases). The length of the CDR3 is 15 residues. Germline V CDR1 and CDR2: MNHNS, SASEGT. The V gene lost 1 base and the J gene lost 3 bases, with 13 bases spanning the gap. Written as DNA, the CDR3 is TGTGCCAGCAGTGAAGGAGGAAAGGGGGACTACGAGCAGTACTTC. Amino acid sequence: CASSEGGKGDYEQYF.

The J gene is TRBJ2-3, the V gene TRBV9; D may correspond to TRBD1 or TRBD2 (7 bases each). The CDR3 has 16 amino acids. The germline V gene encodes CDR1 SGDLS and CDR2 YYNGEE. Trimming left V 4 bases short and J 6 bases short, with 21 bases between. CDR3 sequence: CASSPQGGSDVDTQYF. The DNA of the CDR3 is TGTGCCAGCAGCCCCCAGGGGGGGTCGGATGTCGATACGCAGTATTTT.

This sequence joins TRBV29-1 and TRBJ1-1, with D possibly being TRBD1 (5 bases). The germline V gene encodes CDR1 SQVTM and CDR2 ANQGSEA. V gave up 7 bases and J gave up 6 bases, with 9 bases separating them. The CDR3 spans 10 residues. CDR3 sequence reads: CSAGGPEAFF. In DNA, the CDR3 is TGCAGCGCGGGGGGTCCTGAAGCTTTCTTT. The full variable domain, with the rest looked up from reference TRBV29-1 and TRBJ1-1, is SAVISQKPSRDICQRGTSLTIQCQVDSQVTMMFWYRQQPGQSLTLIATANQGSEATYESGFVIDKFPISRPNLTFSTLTVSNMSPEDSSIYLCSAGGPEAFFGQGTRLTVV.

This clonotype appeared many times. This sequence joins TRBV6-1 and TRBJ2-5, with TRBD1 matching 10 bases. V lost 0 bases, J lost 9 bases, and 1 base stayed unmatched. This CDR3 has 13 amino acids. Looked up from germline, CDR1 is MNHNS and CDR2 is SASEGT. CDR3: CASSEAGTGAQYF. The DNA of the CDR3 is TGTGCCAGCAGTGAAGCCGGGACAGGGGCCCAGTACTTC.

This clonotype has at least ten counts. The chain uses TRBV7-9 and TRBJ2-7, with a possible D match to TRBD1 (6 bases). Germline values: CDR1 SEHNR, CDR2 FQNEAQ (reference sequence). CDR3 size: 18 residues. V was clipped by 3 bases and J by 3 bases, with 24 bases between them. The CDR3 reads CASSFLNLGQGIHYEQYF. The CDR3 DNA follows: TGTGCCAGCAGCTTCCTCAACTTGGGGCAGGGGATCCACTACGAGCAGTACTTC. The full variable domain, completed using reference TRBV7-9 and TRBJ2-7, is DTGVSQNPRHKITKRGQNVTFRCDPISEHNRLYWYRQTLGQGPEFLTYFQNEAQLEKSRLLSDRFSAERPKGSFSTLEIQRTEQGDSAMYLCASSFLNLGQGIHYEQYFGPGTRLTVT.

Only a few counts were recorded for this clonotype. The rearrangement links TRBV19 to TRBJ2-7; D is ambiguous. Looked up from germline, CDR1 is LNHDA and CDR2 is SQIVND (reference sequence). Trimming left V 10 bases short and J 5 bases short, with 24 bases between. The length of the CDR3 is 15 residues. Here the CDR3 reads CATPPAVARQNEQYF. The CDR3 DNA sequence: TGTGCCACCCCCCCCGCTGTGGCTCGTCAGAACGAGCAGTACTTC.

In its sample, this clonotype was seen a few times. This chain links TRBV5-1 with TRBJ2-2; D ambiguous. The CDR3 covers 12 residues. CDR1 is SGHRS, CDR2 YFSETQ, per germline. The V end lost 3 bases, the J end lost 3 bases, and 3 bases lay between the germline ends. The CDR3 nucleotides read TGCGCCAGCAGCTGGGACACCGGGGAGCTGTTTTTT. Protein product: CASSWDTGELFF.

The rearrangement links TRBV5-4 to TRBJ1-4; D ambiguous. Trimming stripped 0 bases from V and 5 bases from J, with 11 bases between. The CDR3 is 15 residues long. CDR1 is SGHNT, CDR2 YYREEE, per germline (reference sequence). The CDR3 reads CASSLDRGLNEKLFF. As DNA, the CDR3 is TGTGCCAGCAGCTTGGACAGAGGCCTGAATGAAAAACTGTTTTTT.

Many counts were recorded for this clonotype. V gene TRBV3-1 combines with J gene TRBJ2-7; unclear D gene. This CDR3 has 12 residues. Germline V gives CDR1 LGHDT, CDR2 YNNKEL (reference sequence). With 1 base removed from V and 6 bases from J, the gap between germline ends came to 7 bases. The CDR3 DNA follows: TGTGCCAGCAGCCAAGTTTTGGGCGAGCAGTACTTC. It yields the protein CASSQVLGEQYF.

This chain connects TRBV7-9 to TRBJ1-1; D remains unclear. Per germline, CDR1 SEHNR and CDR2 FQNEAQ (reference sequence). The length of the CDR3 is 13 residues. Trimming cost V 0 bases and J 8 bases, with 10 bases left between them. Here the CDR3 reads CASSLADRVEAFF. The CDR3 nucleotides are TGTGCCAGCAGCTTAGCGGATAGGGTAGAAGCTTTCTTT.

This chain connects TRBV5-1 to TRBJ2-7; D unclear. Germline lookup yields CDR1 SGHRS and CDR2 YFSETQ. Trimming removed 0 bases from V and 0 bases from J, with 10 bases in between. CDR3 length: 15 residues. CDR3 sequence (DNA): TGCGCCAGCAGCTTGGATGCCCTCCCCTCCTACGAGCAGTACTTC. The encoded protein is CASSLDALPSYEQYF.

This clonotype was seen ten or more times. CDR3 amino acids: CASSRATNEKLFF. The CDR3 bases are TGTGCCAGCTCACGAGCAACTAATGAAAAACTGTTTTTT. This chain connects TRBV28 to TRBJ1-4; D ambiguous. This CDR3 region has 13 residues. CDR1 MDHEN and CDR2 SYDVKM come from the germline V gene. V was cut by 8 bases and J by 0 bases, with 7 bases left in between.

Worth noting for this clonotype: A much bigger clone sits one base away, suggesting this may be a read error. The chain has TRBV7-2 and TRBJ2-3; D gene uncertain. Germline lookup yields CDR1 SGHTA and CDR2 FQGNSA. This CDR3 region has 15 residues. CDR3 region: CASSPLGGNTDMQYF. CDR3 sequence (DNA): TGTGCCAGCAGCCCCTTAGGTGGGAACACAGATATGCAGTATTTT. Based on the CDR3 plus reference TRBV7-2 and TRBJ2-3, the full variable domain is GAGVSQSPSNKVTEKGKDVELRCDPISGHTALYWYRQSLGQGLEFLIYFQGNSAPDKSGLPSDRFSAERTGGSVSTLTIQRTQQEDSAVYLCASSPLGGNTDMQYFGPGTRLTVL.

This clonotype was counted ten times or more. The chain joins TRBV11-2 to TRBJ1-4, with 9 bases identical to TRBD1. The CDR3 is made up of 17 amino acids. J gave up 3 bases and V 7 bases, and 12 bases lay outside the gene matches. The germline V gene encodes CDR1 SGHAT and CDR2 FQNNGV. The CDR3 spells CASIAQSGTGSNEKLFF. CDR3 DNA sequence: TGTGCCAGCATAGCCCAGTCCGGGACAGGGTCTAATGAAAAACTGTTTTTT.

The chain couples TRBV7-2 to TRBJ2-1; 9 bases line up with TRBD2. This CDR3 contains 16 residues. The germline gives CDR1 SGHTA, CDR2 FQGNSA. V dropped 5 bases and J dropped 8; count of bases not matched to a gene: 13. The CDR3 DNA reads as TGTGCCAGCAGCCCTCGGGGTAGCGGGAGAGGGCATGAGCAGTTCTTC. It yields the protein CASSPRGSGRGHEQFF.